This T cell receptor (beta chain) was retrieved from a study of cytomegalovirus exposure and HLA in healthy donors. Study information: Counted in an early data release were roughly 87 million unique TCRs from HLA-typed donors. Genetic ancestry analysis placed over 65% of the 398 donors that were genotyped in the Caucasian-associated cluster. Study observations and caveats: Across HLA loci, a later analysis found differing TCR association rates, with DRB1 most and HLA-C fewest.

The ends were cut back, 4 bases at V and 8 bases at J, with 20 bases in the middle. Germline V lookup: CDR1 MNHNS, CDR2 SASEGT. This CDR3 comprises 15 residues. Sampled while nominally healthy, donors likely had unrecorded immune exposures. With regard to this clone: Its target is not known.

PCR primers comprised 60 Vbeta and 13 Jbeta primers. Method: immunoSEQ multiplex PCR; TCRdb's copy keeps in-frame clones and lacks some. The sample lists approximately 190,000 clones, 87% occurring once. The sample was PBMCs. The chain uses TRBV6-1 and TRBJ1-2, with D tentatively TRBD1 (5 bases). This clonotype was sampled from a man under 40 in good health and CMV-seronegative. The CDR3: CASSAQGQVAGGYTF. CDR3 DNA sequence: TGTGCCAGCAGTGCGCAGGGTCAAGTTGCCGGGGGCTACACCTTC.